This T cell receptor beta chain stems from a study of T cell responses to AZD1222 COVID-19 vaccine. The V segment lost 6 bases and the J segment 3 bases; nucleotides outside the gene matches: 8. The CDR3 is 15 residues long. CDR1 is KGHSH, CDR2 LQKENI, per germline. TCRdb's copy holds only in-frame clones and misses some; the assay was immunoSEQ multiplex PCR. The table has around 150,000 clones, 80% to 95% seen once. The chain joins TRBV18 to TRBJ1-5; 7 bases line up with TRBD1. This sequence originates from an adult who received the AZD1222 COVID-19 vaccine. The sample consisted of peripheral blood, taken 28 days after the second AZD1222 dose. The CDR3 bases are TGTGCCAGCTCCCCCGTCAGGGGGGACAATCAGCCCCAGCATTTT. Its translation is CASSPVRGDNQPQHF.